The 15 T cell receptor beta chains given below trace back to one sample, sequenced in a study of cytomegalovirus exposure and HLA in healthy donors. PCR primers comprised 60 Vbeta and 13 Jbeta primers. Generated by immunoSEQ multiplex PCR, the TCRdb table keeps only in-frame clones and is missing some. The table includes some 89,000 clones, about four fifths detected once. Material: PBMCs. The receptor source for this set is a woman between 40 and 50 years old in good health and CMV-seropositive.

The chain couples TRBV12-1 to TRBJ2-7; no check of the table's D call, TRBD1, against the DNA was made. TRBV12-1 is classified as a pseudogene. The CDR3 loop spans 14 amino acids. The DNA for the CDR3 is TGTGCCAGCAGCTGCTGGGACAGCGCCTACGAGCAGTACTTC. Its translation is CASSCWDSAYEQYF.

The rearrangement links TRBV28 to TRBJ2-1, with 11 bases fitting TRBD1. Germline assignment: CDR1 MDHEN and CDR2 SYDVKM. The CDR3 is made up of 12 amino acids. V shed 6 bases, J shed 15 bases, and the junction held 7 bases outside the gene matches. CDR3 sequence (DNA): TGTGCCAGCAGCCGGGACAGGGGGGTTCTGTTCTTC. It is translated as CASSRDRGVLFF.

The rearrangement joins TRBV5-1 to TRBJ2-7; a weak D match, TRBD2 (6 bases). The CDR3 consists of 14 residues. V lost 6 bases to trimming and J lost 5 bases, with 18 bases between them. Germline CDR1 SGHRS, CDR2 YFSETQ. The CDR3 region is CASTLAATVDEQYF. The CDR3 DNA reads as TGCGCCAGCACGTTAGCGGCTACGGTCGACGAGCAGTACTTC.

The rearrangement joins TRBV7-9 to TRBJ1-5; 10 nucleotides line up with TRBD1. The CDR3 contains 13 residues. V was pared by 5 bases and J by 6 bases, with 1 base of the junction left unmatched. CDR1 is SEHNR, CDR2 FQNEAQ, per germline (reference sequence). In DNA form, the CDR3 reads TGTGCCAGCAGCGGACAGGGGGGTCAGCCCCAGCATTTT. It translates to CASSGQGGQPQHF.

The chain employs TRBV10-3 and TRBJ2-3; possible D gene TRBD1, 5 bases. The V gene's germline CDR1 is ENHRY and CDR2 SYGVKD. CDR3 length: 13 amino acids. V lost 10 bases, J lost 0 bases, and 11 bases lay in between. The CDR3 is CATKTESTDTQYF. In DNA, the CDR3 is TGTGCCACCAAGACAGAGAGCACAGATACGCAGTATTTT.

To note about this clone: Different DNA sequences within this sample yield the same CDR3. The chain has TRBV19 and TRBJ1-5; 7 positions agree with TRBD1. Germline CDR1 reads LNHDA; CDR2 reads SQIVND (reference sequence). V gave up 4 bases and J gave up 2 bases; unmatched junction bases: 2. This CDR3 region has 14 residues. The CDR3 nucleotides read TGTGCCAGTAGTACAACAGGGGGCAATCAGCCCCAGCATTTT. Its protein is CASSTTGGNQPQHF.

V and J are TRBV6-5 and TRBJ1-1; 7 nucleotides agree with TRBD1. Germline CDR1 MNHEY, CDR2 SVGAGI. After removal of 6 bases from V and 1 base from J, the junction contained 2 bases not matched to a gene. The CDR3 has 13 amino acids. The CDR3 nucleotides are TGTGCCAGCAGCCGACAGGGGAACACTGAAGCTTTCTTT. As protein: CASSRQGNTEAFF.

V and J are TRBV5-1 and TRBJ1-2; 9 bases align to TRBD1. The CDR3 length is 15 residues. Germline V gives CDR1 SGHRS, CDR2 YFSETQ. The V and J ends lost 0 bases and 6 bases, in that order; junction bases with no gene match: 6. CDR3 sequence reads: CASSLEGQGNNGYTF. In DNA, the CDR3 is TGCGCCAGCAGCTTGGAGGGACAGGGCAATAATGGCTACACCTTC.

This clone was counted once. The V call is TRBV9, the J call TRBJ2-7, with 9 bases fitting TRBD2. The CDR3 length is 17 residues. CDR1 is SGDLS, CDR2 YYNGEE, per germline. V was clipped by 0 bases and J by 2 bases; unmatched bases: 9. The CDR3 sequence: CASSVESGAGGPYEQYF. The DNA of the CDR3 is TGTGCCAGCAGCGTAGAGTCCGGAGCGGGAGGCCCCTACGAGCAGTACTTC.

The V call is TRBV19, the J call TRBJ1-5; possibly TRBD1 for D (5 bases). This CDR3 is 15 amino acids long. Per germline, CDR1 LNHDA and CDR2 SQIVND (reference sequence). Trimming took off 3 bases at V and 0 bases at J, with 9 bases between the two ends. CDR3 coding DNA: TGTGCCAGTAGTATCCAGACAGTTAGCAATCAGCCCCAGCATTTT. Encoded protein: CASSIQTVSNQPQHF.

The chain recombines TRBV25-1 with TRBJ1-2, with D hard to call. The V end lost 6 bases, the J end lost 0 bases, and 14 bases lay between the germline ends. Germline V gene lookup returns CDR1 MGHDK and CDR2 SYGVNS. CDR3 length equals 15 residues. Here the CDR3 DNA reads TGTGCCAGCAGCCGATCGGGAAAGACTAACTATGGCTACACCTTC. It encodes CASSRSGKTNYGYTF.

The rearrangement links TRBV7-9 to TRBJ2-3, with a possible D match to TRBD1 (5 bases). The CDR3 runs 17 residues. V was clipped by 1 base and J by 6 bases, with 20 bases between them. Germline V gene data show CDR1 as SEHNR and CDR2 as FQNEAQ (reference sequence). Here the CDR3 reads CASSLDLVGKGPDTQYF. Written as DNA, the CDR3 is TGTGCCAGCAGCTTAGATCTGGTGGGCAAGGGGCCGGATACGCAGTATTTT.

This chain links TRBV6-4 with TRBJ2-6; D unresolved. The CDR3 has 14 residues. Germline V CDR1 and CDR2: MRHNA, SNTAGT. V dropped 2 bases and J dropped 2 bases, with 4 bases sitting between them. CDR3 in DNA: TGTGCCAGCAGTGACGGGCCTGGGGCCAACGTCCTGACTTTC. It translates to CASSDGPGANVLTF.

This clone showed up just once. This specimen includes other DNA sequences encoding the same CDR3. The chain joins TRBV6-5 to TRBJ2-7; 9 bases align to TRBD2. V was clipped by 3 bases and J by 7 bases; unmatched bases: 7. The CDR3 loop spans 14 amino acids. CDR1 and CDR2 (germline): MNHEY, SVGAGI. In DNA, the CDR3 is TGTGCCAGCAGTTATTTAGCGGGAGCCGGGGAGCAGTACTTC. It encodes CASSYLAGAGEQYF.

The chain has TRBV19 and TRBJ2-1; 8 bases align to TRBD2. Germline assignment: CDR1 LNHDA and CDR2 SQIVND (reference sequence). This CDR3 spans 15 amino acids. The V and J ends lost 5 bases and 7 bases, in that order; junction bases with no gene match: 10. The CDR3: CASSPTGTRDNEQFF. The CDR3 DNA reads as TGTGCCAGTAGTCCCACCGGGACTAGGGATAATGAGCAGTTCTTC.